Included here is one T cell receptor (beta chain) sequence, with context. The sample comes from a study of response to subunit inactivated influenza vaccine. TCRdb reanalysed the RT-PCR reads using MiXCR and keeps one entry per CDR3 protein. The sample contains about half a million distinct CDR3 sequences, 11% of which appear only once. This TCR was sampled from a man between 50 and 59 years old who received an inactivated influenza vaccine. The source was PBMCs from blood, collected 35 to 45 days after vaccination.

CDR3 DNA: TGTGCCAGCAGCTTAGGTGGGGCCAACAAGGCTGAAGCTTTCTTT. Protein sequence: CASSLGGANKAEAFF. J is TRBJ1-1 and V is TRBV7-2, with D possibly matching TRBD1 (5 bases). This CDR3 comprises 15 residues. V was clipped by 1 base and J by 6 bases, with 15 bases between them. The germline gives CDR1 SGHTA, CDR2 FQGNSA.